This T cell receptor beta chain was recorded in a study of shared T cell receptors in the human thymus. V lost 5 bases to trimming and J lost 2 bases; unmatched junction nucleotides: 7. The CDR3 has 15 amino acids. Germline V CDR1 and CDR2: MDHEN, SYDVKM. TCRdb's copy holds only in-frame clones and misses some; the assay was immunoSEQ multiplex PCR. The sample contains about 380,000 clones, around 95% of which appear only once. The receptor comes from a human donor. V usage is TRBV28 and J usage is TRBJ2-7, with TRBD1 matching over 9 bases. Input material: thymocytes. CDR3 loop: CASSPPRDRAYEQYF. CDR3 coding DNA: TGTGCCAGCAGTCCCCCCCGGGACAGGGCCTACGAGCAGTACTTC. The full variable domain, its missing parts supplied by reference TRBV28 and TRBJ2-7, is DVKVTQSSRYLVKRTGEKVFLECVQDMDHENMFWYRQDPGLGLRLIYFSYDVKMKEKGDIPEGYSVSREKKERFSLILESASTNQTSMYLCASSPPRDRAYEQYFGPGTRLTVT.